The 5 T cell receptor beta chains below all came from one sample that was sequenced in a study of blood T cell repertoires in COVID-19. Data came from immunoSEQ multiplex PCR; TCRdb stores just in-frame clones and leaves some out. The table includes tens of thousands of clones, approximately 80% detected once. The sequencing input was peripheral blood. These receptors all come from a man aged 65 to 79 with acute or convalescent COVID-19.

The J gene is TRBJ2-5, the V gene TRBV11-2; D might be TRBD1 (6 bases). From germline, CDR1 is SGHAT and CDR2 FQNNGV. Trimming removed 5 bases from V and 2 bases from J, with 18 bases in between. The CDR3 length is 16 residues. The CDR3 reads CASSPALTGPQETQYF. In DNA form, the CDR3 reads TGTGCCAGCAGCCCCGCTCTGACAGGACCTCAAGAGACCCAGTACTTC.

This clone was seen a few times. This rearrangement joins TRBV10-1 to TRBJ2-1, with a tentative D call TRBD2 (6 bases). Germline-derived CDR1 and CDR2 are WNHNN and SYGVQD (reference sequence). CDR3 length equals 14 residues. Trimming pared 3 bases from V and 6 bases from J, leaving 12 bases between. This CDR3 is CASSDWRGPNEQFF. The CDR3 nucleotides are TGCGCCAGCAGTGACTGGCGGGGCCCCAATGAGCAGTTCTTC.

This chain links TRBV7-2 with TRBJ2-7; D is uncertain. The V gene's germline CDR1 is SGHTA and CDR2 FQGNSA. V shed 6 bases and J shed 0 bases, with 6 bases lying between them. This CDR3 contains 12 residues. CDR3 sequence (DNA): TGTGCCAGCAGTTCGTCCTCCTACGAGCAGTACTTC. Its protein product is CASSSSSYEQYF.

The chain carries TRBV6-5 and TRBJ1-5; 7 nucleotides agree with TRBD1. Germline-derived CDR1 and CDR2 are MNHEY and SVGAGI. The CDR3 spans 14 residues. V lost 5 bases and J lost 4; bases outside the gene matches: 5. The CDR3 nucleotides read TGTGCCAGCAGTCAGGGGGGTGCAAATCAGCCCCAGCATTTT. This encodes CASSQGGANQPQHF.

The chain joins TRBV6-6 to TRBJ2-2, with D maybe TRBD1 (5 bases). The CDR3 extends over 14 amino acids. Germline CDR1 is MNHNY and CDR2 is SVGAGI (reference sequence). V gave up 8 bases and J gave up 0 bases, with 10 bases separating them. In DNA, the CDR3 is TGTGCCAGCTTCGTAGGGGCGAACACCGGGGAGCTGTTTTTT. It specifies CASFVGANTGELFF.